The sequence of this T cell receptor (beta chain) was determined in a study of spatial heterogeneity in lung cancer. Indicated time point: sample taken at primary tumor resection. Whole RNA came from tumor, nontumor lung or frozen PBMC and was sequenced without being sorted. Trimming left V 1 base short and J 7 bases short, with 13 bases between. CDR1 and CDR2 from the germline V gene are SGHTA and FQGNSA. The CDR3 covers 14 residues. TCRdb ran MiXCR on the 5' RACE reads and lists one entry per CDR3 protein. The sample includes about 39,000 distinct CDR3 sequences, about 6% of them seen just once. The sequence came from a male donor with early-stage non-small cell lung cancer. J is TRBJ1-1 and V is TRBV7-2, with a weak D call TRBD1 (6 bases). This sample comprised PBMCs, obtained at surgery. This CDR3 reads CASSLEGRGLEAFF. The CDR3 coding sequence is TGTGCCAGCAGCTTAGAAGGCAGGGGCCTTGAAGCTTTCTTT. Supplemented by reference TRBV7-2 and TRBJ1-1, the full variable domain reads GAGVSQSPSNKVTEKGKDVELRCDPISGHTALYWYRQSLGQGLEFLIYFQGNSAPDKSGLPSDRFSAERTGGSVSTLTIQRTQQEDSAVYLCASSLEGRGLEAFFGQGTRLTVV.